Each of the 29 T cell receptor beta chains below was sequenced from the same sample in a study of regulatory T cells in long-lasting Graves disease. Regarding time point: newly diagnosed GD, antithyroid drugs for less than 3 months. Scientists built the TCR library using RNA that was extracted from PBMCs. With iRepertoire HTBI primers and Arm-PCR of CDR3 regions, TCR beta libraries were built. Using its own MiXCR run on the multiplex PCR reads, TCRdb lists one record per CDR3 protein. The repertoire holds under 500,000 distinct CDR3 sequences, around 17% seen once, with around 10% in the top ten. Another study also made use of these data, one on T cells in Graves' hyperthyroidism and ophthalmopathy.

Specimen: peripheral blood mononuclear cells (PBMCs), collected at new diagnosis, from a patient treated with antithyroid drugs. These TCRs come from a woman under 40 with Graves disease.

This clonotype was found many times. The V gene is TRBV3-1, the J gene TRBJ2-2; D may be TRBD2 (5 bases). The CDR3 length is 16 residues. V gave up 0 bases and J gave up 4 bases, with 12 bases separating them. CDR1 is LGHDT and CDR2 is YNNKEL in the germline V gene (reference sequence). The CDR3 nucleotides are TGTGCCAGCAGCCAAGAAGTAGGGAGAGGCACCGGGGAGCTGTTTTTT. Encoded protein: CASSQEVGRGTGELFF.

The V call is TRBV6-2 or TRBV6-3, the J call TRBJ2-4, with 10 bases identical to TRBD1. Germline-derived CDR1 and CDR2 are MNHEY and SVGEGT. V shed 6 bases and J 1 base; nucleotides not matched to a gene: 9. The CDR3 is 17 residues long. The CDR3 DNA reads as TGTGCCAGCAGGCGGGACAGGGGTTACGGTGCCAAAAACATTCAGTACTTC. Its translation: CASRRDRGYGAKNIQYF.

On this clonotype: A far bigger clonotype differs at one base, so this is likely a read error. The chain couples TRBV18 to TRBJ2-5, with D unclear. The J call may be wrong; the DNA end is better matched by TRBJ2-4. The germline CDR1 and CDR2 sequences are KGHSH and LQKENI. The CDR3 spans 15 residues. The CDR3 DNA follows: TGTGCCAGCTCAGCACCGCCGGATGGAAAAAACATTCAGTACTTC. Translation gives CASSAPPDGKNIQYF.

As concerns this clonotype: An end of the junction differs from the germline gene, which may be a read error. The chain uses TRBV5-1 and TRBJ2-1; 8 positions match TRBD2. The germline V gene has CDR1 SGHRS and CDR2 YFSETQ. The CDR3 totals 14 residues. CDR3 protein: CASSLETSANEQFF. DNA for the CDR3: TGTGCCAGCAGCTTGGAGACTAGCGCCAATGAGCAGTTCTTC.

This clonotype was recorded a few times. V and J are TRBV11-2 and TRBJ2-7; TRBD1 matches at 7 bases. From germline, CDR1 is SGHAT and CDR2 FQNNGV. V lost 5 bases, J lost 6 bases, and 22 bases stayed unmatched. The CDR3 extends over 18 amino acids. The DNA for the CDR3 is TGTGCCAGCAGCCAAGCCGGGAAAGTAAGGGGGCAAATCGCCGAGCAGTACTTC. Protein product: CASSQAGKVRGQIAEQYF.

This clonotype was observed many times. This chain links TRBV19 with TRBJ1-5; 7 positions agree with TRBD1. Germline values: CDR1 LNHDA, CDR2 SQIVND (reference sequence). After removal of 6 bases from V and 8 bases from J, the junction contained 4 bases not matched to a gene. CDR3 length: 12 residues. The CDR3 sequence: CASRTGLEPQHF. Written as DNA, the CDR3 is TGTGCCAGTAGGACAGGGCTTGAGCCCCAGCATTTT.

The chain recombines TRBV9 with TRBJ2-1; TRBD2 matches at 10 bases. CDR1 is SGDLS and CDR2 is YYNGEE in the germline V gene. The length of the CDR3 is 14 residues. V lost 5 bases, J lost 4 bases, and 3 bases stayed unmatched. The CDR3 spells CASSGTSVYNEQFF. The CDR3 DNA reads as TGTGCCAGCAGTGGGACTAGCGTGTACAATGAGCAGTTCTTC.

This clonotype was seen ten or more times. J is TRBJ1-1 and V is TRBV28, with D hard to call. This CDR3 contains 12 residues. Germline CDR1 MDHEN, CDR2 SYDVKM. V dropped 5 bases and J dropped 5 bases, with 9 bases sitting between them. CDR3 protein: CASSRTKTEAFF. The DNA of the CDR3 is TGTGCCAGCAGTAGGACGAAGACTGAAGCTTTCTTT.

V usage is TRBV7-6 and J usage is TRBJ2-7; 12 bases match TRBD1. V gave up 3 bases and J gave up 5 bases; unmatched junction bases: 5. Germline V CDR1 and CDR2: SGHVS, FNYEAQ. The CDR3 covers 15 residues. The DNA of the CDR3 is TGTGCCAGCAGCTTGATGGGGACAGGGGGCCACGAGCAGTACTTC. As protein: CASSLMGTGGHEQYF. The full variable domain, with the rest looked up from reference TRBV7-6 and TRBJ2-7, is GAGVSQSPRYKVTKRGQDVALRCDPISGHVSLYWYRQALGQGPEFLTYFNYEAQQDKSGLPNDRFSAERPEGSISTLTIQRTEQRDSAMYRCASSLMGTGGHEQYFGPGTRLTVT.

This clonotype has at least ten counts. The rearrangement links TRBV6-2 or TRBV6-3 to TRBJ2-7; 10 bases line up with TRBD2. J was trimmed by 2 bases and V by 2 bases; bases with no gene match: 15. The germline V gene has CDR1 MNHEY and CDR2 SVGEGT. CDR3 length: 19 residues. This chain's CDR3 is CASSYRALAGRTLAYEQYF. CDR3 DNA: TGTGCCAGCAGTTACAGGGCACTAGCGGGGAGGACTCTCGCCTACGAGCAGTACTTC.

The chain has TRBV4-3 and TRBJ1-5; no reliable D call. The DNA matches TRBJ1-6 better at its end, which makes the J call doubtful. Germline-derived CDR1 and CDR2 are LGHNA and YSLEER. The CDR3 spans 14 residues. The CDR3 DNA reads TGCGCCAGCAGCCAAGATCTGGGCCATTCACCCCTCCACTTT. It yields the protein CASSQDLGHSPLHF.

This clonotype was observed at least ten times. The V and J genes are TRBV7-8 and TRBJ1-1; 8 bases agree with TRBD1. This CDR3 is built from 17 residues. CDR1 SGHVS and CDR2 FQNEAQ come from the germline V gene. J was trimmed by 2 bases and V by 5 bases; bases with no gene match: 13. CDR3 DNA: TGTGCCAGCAGCCCTACCCCGAGACAGGGGACTAACACTGAAGCTTTCTTT. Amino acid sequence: CASSPTPRQGTNTEAFF.

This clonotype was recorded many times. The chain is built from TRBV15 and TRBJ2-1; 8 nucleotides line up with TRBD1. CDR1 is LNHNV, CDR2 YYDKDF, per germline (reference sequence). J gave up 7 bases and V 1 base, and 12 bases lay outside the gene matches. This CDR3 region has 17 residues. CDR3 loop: CATSRGQGLPHFNEQFF. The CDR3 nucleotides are TGTGCCACCAGCAGAGGACAGGGGTTGCCCCACTTTAATGAGCAGTTCTTC.

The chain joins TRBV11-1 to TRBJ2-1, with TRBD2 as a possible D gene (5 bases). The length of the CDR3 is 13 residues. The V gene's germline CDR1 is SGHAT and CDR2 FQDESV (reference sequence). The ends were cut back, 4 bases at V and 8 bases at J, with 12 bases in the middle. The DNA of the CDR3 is TGTGCCAGCAGCTATGCATTTAGCGATGAGCAGTTCTTC. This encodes CASSYAFSDEQFF.

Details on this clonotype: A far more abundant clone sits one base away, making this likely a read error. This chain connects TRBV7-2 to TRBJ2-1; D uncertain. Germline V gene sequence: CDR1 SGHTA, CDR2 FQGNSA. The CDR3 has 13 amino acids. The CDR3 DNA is TGTGCCAGCAGCTTTCGGTCCTACAATGAGCAGCTCTTC. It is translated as CASSFRSYNEQLF.

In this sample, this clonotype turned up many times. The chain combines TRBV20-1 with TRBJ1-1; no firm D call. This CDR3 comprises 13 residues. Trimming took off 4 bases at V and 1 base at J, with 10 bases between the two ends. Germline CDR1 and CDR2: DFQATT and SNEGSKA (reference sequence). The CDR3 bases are TGCAGTGCTACCACAGAGGAGAACACTGAAGCTTTCTTT. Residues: CSATTEENTEAFF.

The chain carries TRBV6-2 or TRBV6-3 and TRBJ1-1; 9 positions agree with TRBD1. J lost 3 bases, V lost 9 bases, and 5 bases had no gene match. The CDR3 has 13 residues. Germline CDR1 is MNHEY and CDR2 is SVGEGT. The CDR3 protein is CASLQGAYTEAFF. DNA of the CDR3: TGTGCCAGTTTACAGGGGGCTTACACTGAAGCTTTCTTT.

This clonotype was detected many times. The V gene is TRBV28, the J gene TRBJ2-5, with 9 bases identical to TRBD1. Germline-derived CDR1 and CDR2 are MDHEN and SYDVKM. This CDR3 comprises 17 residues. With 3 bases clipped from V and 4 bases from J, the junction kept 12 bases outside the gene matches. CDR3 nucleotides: TGTGCCAGCAGTTTTCGAGTCGGGACAGGGCCAGGAGAGACCCAGTACTTC. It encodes CASSFRVGTGPGETQYF.

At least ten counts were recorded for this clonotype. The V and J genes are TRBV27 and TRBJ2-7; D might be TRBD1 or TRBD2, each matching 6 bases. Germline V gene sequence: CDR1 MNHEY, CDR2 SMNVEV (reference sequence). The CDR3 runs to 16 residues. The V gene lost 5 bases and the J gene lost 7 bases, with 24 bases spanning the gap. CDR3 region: CASSISAPGGGGEQYF. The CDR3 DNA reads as TGTGCCAGCAGTATTAGCGCCCCGGGCGGAGGGGGGGAGCAGTACTTC.

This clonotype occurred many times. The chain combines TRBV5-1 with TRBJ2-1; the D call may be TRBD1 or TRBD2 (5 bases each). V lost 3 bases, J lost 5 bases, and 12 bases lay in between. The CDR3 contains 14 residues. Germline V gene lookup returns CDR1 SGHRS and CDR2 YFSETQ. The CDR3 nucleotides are TGCGCCAGCAGCTGGGGGACCGCCCACAATGAGCAGTTCTTC. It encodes CASSWGTAHNEQFF.

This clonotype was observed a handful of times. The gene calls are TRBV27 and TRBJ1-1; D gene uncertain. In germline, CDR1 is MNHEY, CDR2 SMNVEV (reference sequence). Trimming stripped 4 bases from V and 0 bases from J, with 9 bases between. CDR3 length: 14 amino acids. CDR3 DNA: TGTGCCAGCAGTTGGGGAGAACTGAACACTGAAGCTTTCTTT. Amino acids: CASSWGELNTEAFF.

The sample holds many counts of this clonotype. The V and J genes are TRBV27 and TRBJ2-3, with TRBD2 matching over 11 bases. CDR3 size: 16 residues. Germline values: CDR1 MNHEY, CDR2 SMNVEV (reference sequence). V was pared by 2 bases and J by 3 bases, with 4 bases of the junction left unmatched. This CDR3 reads CASSLPASGRTDTQYF. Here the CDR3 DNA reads TGTGCCAGCAGTTTACCGGCTAGCGGGAGGACAGATACGCAGTATTTT.

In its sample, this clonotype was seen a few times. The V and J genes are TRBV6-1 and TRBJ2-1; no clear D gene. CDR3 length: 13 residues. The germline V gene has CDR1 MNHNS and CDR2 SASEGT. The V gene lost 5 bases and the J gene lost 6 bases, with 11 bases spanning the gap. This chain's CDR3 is CASSPRLLNEQFF. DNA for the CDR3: TGTGCCAGCAGTCCCCGACTCCTCAATGAGCAGTTCTTC.

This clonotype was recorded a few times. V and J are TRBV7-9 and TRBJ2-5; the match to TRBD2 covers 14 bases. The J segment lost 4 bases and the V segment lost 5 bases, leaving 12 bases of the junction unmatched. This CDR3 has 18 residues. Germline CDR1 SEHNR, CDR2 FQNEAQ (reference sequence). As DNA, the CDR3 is TGTGCCAGCAGCAGCTCCCGACTAGCGGGAGGGCCGGTAGAGACCCAGTACTTC. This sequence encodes CASSSSRLAGGPVETQYF.

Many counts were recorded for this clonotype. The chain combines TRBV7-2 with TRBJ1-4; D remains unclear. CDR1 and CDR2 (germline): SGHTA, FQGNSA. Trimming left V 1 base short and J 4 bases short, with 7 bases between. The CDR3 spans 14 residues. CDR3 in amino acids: CASSLGNHNEKLFF. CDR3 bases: TGTGCCAGCAGCTTAGGCAACCATAATGAAAAACTGTTTTTT. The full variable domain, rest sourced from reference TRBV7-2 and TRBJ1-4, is GAGVSQSPSNKVTEKGKDVELRCDPISGHTALYWYRQSLGQGLEFLIYFQGNSAPDKSGLPSDRFSAERTGGSVSTLTIQRTQQEDSAVYLCASSLGNHNEKLFFGSGTQLSVL.

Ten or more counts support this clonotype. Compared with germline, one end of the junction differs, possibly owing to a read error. The CDR3 DNA is TGTGCTAGCAGCTTAGCGACTAGCGGAGCGGGCGGGGAGCTGTTTTTT. The encoded protein is CASSLATSGAGGELFF. The chain uses TRBV7-7 and TRBJ2-2, with TRBD2 identical over 9 bases. Germline-derived CDR1 and CDR2 are SSHAT and FNYEAQ (reference sequence). The CDR3 runs 16 residues.

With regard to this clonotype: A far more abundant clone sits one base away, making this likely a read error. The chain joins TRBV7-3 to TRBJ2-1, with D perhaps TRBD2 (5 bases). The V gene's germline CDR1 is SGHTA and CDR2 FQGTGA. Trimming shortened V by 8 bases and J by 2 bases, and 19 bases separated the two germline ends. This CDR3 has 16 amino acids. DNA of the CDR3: TGTGCCAGCGCCCCAGAAGTTAGCGCCACCTACAATGAGCAGTTCTTC. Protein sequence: CASAPEVSATYNEQFF.

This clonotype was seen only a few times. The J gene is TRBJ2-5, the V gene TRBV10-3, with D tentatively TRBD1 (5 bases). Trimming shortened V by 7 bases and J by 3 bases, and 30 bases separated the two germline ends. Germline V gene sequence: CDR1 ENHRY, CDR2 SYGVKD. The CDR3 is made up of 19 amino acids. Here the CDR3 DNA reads TGTGCCATCATTACAACTCCGGACAACGGACCGTTATTGGAAGAGACCCAGTACTTC. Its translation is CAIITTPDNGPLLEETQYF.

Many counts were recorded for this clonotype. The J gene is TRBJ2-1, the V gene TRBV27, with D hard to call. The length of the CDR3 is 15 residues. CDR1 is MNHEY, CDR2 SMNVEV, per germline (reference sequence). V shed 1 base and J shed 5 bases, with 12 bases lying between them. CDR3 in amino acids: CASSLYVVGNNEQFF. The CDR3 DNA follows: TGTGCCAGCAGTTTATATGTAGTAGGAAACAATGAGCAGTTCTTC.